Below, 5 T cell receptor beta chains from the same sample are listed, as sequenced in a study of Graves' ophthalmopathy and Graves' hyperthyroidism. RNA transcripts were the template, and TCR beta CDR3 regions were amplified from them. Second-round multiplex PCR came after first-round RT-PCR with HTBI primers. MiXCR was run by TCRdb on the multiplex PCR reads, yielding one entry per CDR3 protein. The table includes approximately 700,000 distinct CDR3 sequences, approximately 40% detected once. The sample taken for sequencing was peripheral blood. Receptor source: an adult man with Graves' ophthalmopathy.

In its sample, this clonotype was seen a few times. The chain joins TRBV12-3 or TRBV12-4 to TRBJ2-7, with D possibly being TRBD2 (6 bases). This CDR3 has 14 residues. Trimming stripped 3 bases from V and 2 bases from J, with 11 bases between. This CDR3 is CASSLLEGTYEQYF. CDR3 DNA: TGTGCCAGCAGTTTGTTGGAGGGGACCTACGAGCAGTACTTC.

Points on this clonotype: It may be a read error: a sequence one base away is much more abundant. V gene TRBV29-1 combines with J gene TRBJ1-2, with D unresolved. Trimming took off 7 bases at V and 4 bases at J, with 10 bases between the two ends. The CDR3 is made up of 11 amino acids. Germline loops: CDR1 SQVTM, CDR2 ANQGSEA. DNA of the CDR3: TGCAGCGCTCGAAAATCCTATGGCTACACCTTC. Its translation is CSARKSYGYTF.

This clonotype has at least ten counts. The chain recombines TRBV10-3 with TRBJ1-6; TRBD1 might be the D (5 bases). Trimming left V 0 bases short and J 7 bases short, with 13 bases between. The CDR3 runs 16 residues. In germline, CDR1 is ENHRY, CDR2 SYGVKD. The chain's CDR3 is CAISESVPTANSPLHF. The CDR3 bases are TGTGCCATCAGTGAGTCAGTTCCGACAGCAAATTCACCCCTCCACTTT.

Of note for this clonotype: A clone one base away is much larger, so this may be a read error. The CDR3 sequence is CAGSSDQGQVATNEKLFF. The CDR3 DNA sequence: TGTGCCGGCAGCTCCGATCAAGGGCAGGTTGCAACTAATGAAAAACTGTTTTTT. The rearrangement uses TRBV7-9 and TRBJ1-4; D remains ambiguous. Germline loops: CDR1 SEHNR, CDR2 FQNEAQ (reference sequence). The CDR3 is made up of 18 amino acids.

The V and J genes are TRBV29-1 and TRBJ1-4; maybe TRBD1 (5 bases). Trimming shortened V by 5 bases and J by 5 bases, and 9 bases separated the two germline ends. Germline CDR1 SQVTM, CDR2 ANQGSEA. This CDR3 region has 12 residues. Here the CDR3 DNA reads TGCAGCGTTAAAGGGGTGAATGAAAAACTGTTTTTT. Translated: CSVKGVNEKLFF.